This T cell receptor (beta chain) was sequenced in a study of blood T cell repertoires in COVID-19. Study details: Spain, Italy and the United States supplied samples that represented acute and convalescent COVID-19. Nucleic acid was either cDNA or gDNA, and it came from T cells, B-cell-depleted T cells, or PBMCs.

Authors' processing steps: Nucleated cell number was recorded as an estimate derived from reference gene primer amplification. Method: immunoSEQ multiplex PCR; TCRdb's copy keeps in-frame clones and lacks some. D and trimming were read from the DNA, whereas the V and J calls and clone size are those reported in that table. In the table there are approximately 70,000 clones, approximately 75% of which are singletons. The sequence was collected from a woman aged 55 to 70 with acute or convalescent COVID-19. The sequenced sample was peripheral blood.

The CDR3 region has the DNA TGTGCCAGCAGCCCCGTGGGGGCCCTGGCCGGGGAGCTGTTTTTT. Its translation: CASSPVGALAGELFF. The chain employs TRBV7-3 and TRBJ2-2; TRBD1 might be the D (6 bases). This CDR3 region has 15 residues. CDR1 is SGHTA and CDR2 is FQGTGA in the germline V gene. Trimming removed 5 bases at V and 6 bases at J, with 16 bases between.